This T cell receptor (beta chain) was identified in a study of cytomegalovirus exposure and HLA in healthy donors. General study results and limits: The authors listed 164 TCR beta chains as cytomegalovirus-associated. Relative to the approximately 660-donor mean, N-insertions were reportedly fewer in an Asian-associated ancestry cluster in a later analysis.

This CDR3 comprises 21 residues. Trimming cost V 0 bases and J 4 bases; bases outside gene matches: 19. To note about this clone: Its target is not known.

PCR used 60 Vbeta primers and 13 Jbeta primers. The protocol was immunoSEQ multiplex PCR, while the TCRdb copy is restricted to in-frame clones and leaves out a portion. The table lists under 140,000 clones, approximately 82% of them singletons. This chain links TRBV6-7 with TRBJ1-5; 9 bases fit TRBD1. TRBV6-7 is marked as an open reading frame, function uncertain. The TCR sequence derives from a man aged 30 to 39 in good health and CMV-seropositive. Sequencing input: PBMCs. CDR3 coding DNA: TGTGCCAGCAGTTACTCGAACGGACAGGGGAAGGCTAAGGTGTGGAATCAGCCCCAGCATTTT. Translated: CASSYSNGQGKAKVWNQPQHF.